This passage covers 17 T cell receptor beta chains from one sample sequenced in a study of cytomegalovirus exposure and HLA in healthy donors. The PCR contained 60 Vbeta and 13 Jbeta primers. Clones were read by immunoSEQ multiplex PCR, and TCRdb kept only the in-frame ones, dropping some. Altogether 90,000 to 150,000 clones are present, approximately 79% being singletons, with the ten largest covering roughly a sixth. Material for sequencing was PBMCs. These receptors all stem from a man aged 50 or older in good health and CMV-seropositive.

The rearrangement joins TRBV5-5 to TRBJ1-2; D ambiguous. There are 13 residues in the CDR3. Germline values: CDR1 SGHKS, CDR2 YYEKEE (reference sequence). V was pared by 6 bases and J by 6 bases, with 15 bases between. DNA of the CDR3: TGTGCCAGCACCCTGGGAGGGATCGATGGCTACACCTTC. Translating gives CASTLGGIDGYTF.

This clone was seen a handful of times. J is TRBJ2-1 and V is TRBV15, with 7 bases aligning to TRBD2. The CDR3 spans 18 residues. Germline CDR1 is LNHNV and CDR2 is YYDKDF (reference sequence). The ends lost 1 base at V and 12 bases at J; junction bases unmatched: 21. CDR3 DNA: TGTGCCACCAGCAGAGCTCTGCAAGGGCTAGCGGAGCACGGGTTGCAGTTCTTC. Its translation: CATSRALQGLAEHGLQFF.

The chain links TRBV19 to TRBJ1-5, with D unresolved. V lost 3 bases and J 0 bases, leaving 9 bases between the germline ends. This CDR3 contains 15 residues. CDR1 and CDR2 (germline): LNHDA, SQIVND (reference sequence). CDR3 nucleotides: TGTGCCAGTAGTATTCGGGAGACTAGCAATCAGCCCCAGCATTTT. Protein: CASSIRETSNQPQHF.

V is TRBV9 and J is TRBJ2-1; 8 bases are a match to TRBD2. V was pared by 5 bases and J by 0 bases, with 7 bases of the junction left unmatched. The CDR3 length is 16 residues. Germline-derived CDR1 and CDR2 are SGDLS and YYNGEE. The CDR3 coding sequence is TGTGCCAGCAGGGACCCGGGGGGGAGCTCCTACAATGAGCAGTTCTTC. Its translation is CASRDPGGSSYNEQFF.

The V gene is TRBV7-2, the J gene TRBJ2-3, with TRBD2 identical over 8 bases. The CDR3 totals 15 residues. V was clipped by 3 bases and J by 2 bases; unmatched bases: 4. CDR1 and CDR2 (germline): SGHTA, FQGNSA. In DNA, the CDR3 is TGTGCCAGCAGCTTGGGCGGGGGGCCCACAGATACGCAGTATTTT. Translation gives CASSLGGGPTDTQYF.

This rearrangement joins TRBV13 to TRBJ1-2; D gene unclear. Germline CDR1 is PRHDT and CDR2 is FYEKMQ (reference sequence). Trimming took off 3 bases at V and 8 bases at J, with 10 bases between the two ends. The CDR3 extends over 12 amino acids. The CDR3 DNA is TGTGCCAGCAGCTTCCAGCAGGCCGGCTACACCTTC. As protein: CASSFQQAGYTF.

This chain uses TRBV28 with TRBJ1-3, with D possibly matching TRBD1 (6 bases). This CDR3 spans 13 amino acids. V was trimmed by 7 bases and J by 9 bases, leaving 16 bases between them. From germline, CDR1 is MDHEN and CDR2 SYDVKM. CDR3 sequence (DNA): TGTGCCAGCACCTGGACAGTCCGGGGCACCATATATTTT. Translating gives CASTWTVRGTIYF.

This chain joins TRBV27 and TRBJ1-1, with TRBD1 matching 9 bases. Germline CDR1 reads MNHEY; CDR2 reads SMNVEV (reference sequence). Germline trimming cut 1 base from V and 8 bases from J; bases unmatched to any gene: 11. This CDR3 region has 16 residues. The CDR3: CASSLLGAGTGREAFF. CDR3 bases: TGTGCCAGCAGTTTATTGGGGGCGGGGACAGGGAGAGAAGCTTTCTTT.

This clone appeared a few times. The CDR3 spells CASSSPGQSSYEQYF. The CDR3 nucleotides read TGTGCCAGCAGCTCTCCGGGACAGAGCTCCTACGAGCAGTACTTC. This chain links TRBV6-5 with TRBJ2-7, with 7 positions matching TRBD1. CDR3 length: 15 residues. The germline CDR1 and CDR2 sequences are MNHEY and SVGAGI. Unmatched junction bases numbered 8, after V lost 6 bases and J lost 0 bases.

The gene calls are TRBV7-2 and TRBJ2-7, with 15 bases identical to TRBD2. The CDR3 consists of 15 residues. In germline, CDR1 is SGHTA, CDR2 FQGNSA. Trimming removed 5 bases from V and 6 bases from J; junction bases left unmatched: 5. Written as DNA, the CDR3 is TGTGCCAGCAGCACCGGACTAGCGGGAGGGCGCGAGCAGTACTTC. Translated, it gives CASSTGLAGGREQYF.

This CDR3 reads CASSPRQGTRVNTEAFF. CDR3 nucleotides: TGTGCCAGCAGCCCCCGACAGGGGACCCGGGTGAACACTGAAGCTTTCTTT. The chain links TRBV5-8 to TRBJ1-1; TRBD1 agrees at 8 bases. The CDR3 extends over 17 amino acids. Germline CDR1 is SGHTS and CDR2 is YDEGEE. V trimming: 4 bases; J trimming: 0 bases; junction bases outside the gene matches: 11. Full variable domain (missing parts from reference TRBV5-8 and TRBJ1-1): EAGVTQSPTHLIKTRGQQATLRCSPISGHTSVYWYQQALGLGLQFLLWYDEGEERNRGNFPPRFSGRQFPNYSSELNVNALELEDSALYLCASSPRQGTRVNTEAFFGQGTRLTVV.

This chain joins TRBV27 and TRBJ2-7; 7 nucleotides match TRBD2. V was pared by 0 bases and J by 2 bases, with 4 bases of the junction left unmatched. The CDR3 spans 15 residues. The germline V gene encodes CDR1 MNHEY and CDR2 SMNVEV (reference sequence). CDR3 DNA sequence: TGTGCCAGCAGTTTATCGGCGGGGGAGACCTACGAGCAGTACTTC. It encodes CASSLSAGETYEQYF.

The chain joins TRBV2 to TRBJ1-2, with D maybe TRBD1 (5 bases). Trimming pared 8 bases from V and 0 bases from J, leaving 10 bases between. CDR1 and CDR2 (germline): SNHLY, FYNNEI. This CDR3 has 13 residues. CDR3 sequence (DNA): TGTGCCAGCGCAGGGCGTACTAACTATGGCTACACCTTC. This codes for CASAGRTNYGYTF.

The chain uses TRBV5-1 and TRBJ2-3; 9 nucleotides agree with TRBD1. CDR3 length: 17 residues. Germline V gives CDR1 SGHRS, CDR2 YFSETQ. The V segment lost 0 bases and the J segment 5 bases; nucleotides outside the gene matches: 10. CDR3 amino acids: CASSLGTQGQGLDTQYF. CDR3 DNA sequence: TGCGCCAGCAGCTTGGGGACTCAAGGACAGGGGTTAGATACGCAGTATTTT. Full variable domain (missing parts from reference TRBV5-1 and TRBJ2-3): KAGVTQTPRYLIKTRGQQVTLSCSPISGHRSVSWYQQTPGQGLQFLFEYFSETQRNKGNFPGRFSGRQFSNSRSEMNVSTLELGDSALYLCASSLGTQGQGLDTQYFGPGTRLTVL.

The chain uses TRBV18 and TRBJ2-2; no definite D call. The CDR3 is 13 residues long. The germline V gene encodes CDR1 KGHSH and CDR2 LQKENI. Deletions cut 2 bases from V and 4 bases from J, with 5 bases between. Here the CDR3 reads CASSPGGTGELFF. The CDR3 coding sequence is TGTGCCAGCTCACCAGGCGGCACCGGGGAGCTGTTTTTT.

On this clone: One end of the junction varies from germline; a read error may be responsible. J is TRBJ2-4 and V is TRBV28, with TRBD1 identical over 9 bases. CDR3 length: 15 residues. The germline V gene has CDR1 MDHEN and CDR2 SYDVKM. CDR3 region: CACSLGGQGVGIQYF. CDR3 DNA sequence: TGTGCCTGCAGTTTAGGGGGACAGGGAGTGGGGATTCAGTACTTC.

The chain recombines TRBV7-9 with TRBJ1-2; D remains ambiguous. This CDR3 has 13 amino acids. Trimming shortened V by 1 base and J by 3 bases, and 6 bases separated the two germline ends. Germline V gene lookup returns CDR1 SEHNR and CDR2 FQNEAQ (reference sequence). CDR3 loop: CASSLEAYYGYTF. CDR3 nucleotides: TGTGCCAGCAGCTTAGAAGCCTACTATGGCTACACCTTC.